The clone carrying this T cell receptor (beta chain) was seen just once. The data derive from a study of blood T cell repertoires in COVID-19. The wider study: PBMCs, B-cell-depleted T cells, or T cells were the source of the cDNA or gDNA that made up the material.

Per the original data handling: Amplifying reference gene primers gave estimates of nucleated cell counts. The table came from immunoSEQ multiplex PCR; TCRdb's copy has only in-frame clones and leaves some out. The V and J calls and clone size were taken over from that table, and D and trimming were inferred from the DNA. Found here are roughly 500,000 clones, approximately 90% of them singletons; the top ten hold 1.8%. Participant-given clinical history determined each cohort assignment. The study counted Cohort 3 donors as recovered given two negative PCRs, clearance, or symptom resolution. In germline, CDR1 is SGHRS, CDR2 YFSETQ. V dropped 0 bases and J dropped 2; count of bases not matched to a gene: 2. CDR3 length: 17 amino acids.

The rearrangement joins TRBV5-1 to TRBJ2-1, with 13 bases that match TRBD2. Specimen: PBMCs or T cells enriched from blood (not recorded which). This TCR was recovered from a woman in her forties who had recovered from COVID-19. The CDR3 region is CASSLVLAGGPYNEQFF. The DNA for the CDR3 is TGCGCCAGCAGCTTGGTACTAGCGGGAGGGCCCTACAATGAGCAGTTCTTC.